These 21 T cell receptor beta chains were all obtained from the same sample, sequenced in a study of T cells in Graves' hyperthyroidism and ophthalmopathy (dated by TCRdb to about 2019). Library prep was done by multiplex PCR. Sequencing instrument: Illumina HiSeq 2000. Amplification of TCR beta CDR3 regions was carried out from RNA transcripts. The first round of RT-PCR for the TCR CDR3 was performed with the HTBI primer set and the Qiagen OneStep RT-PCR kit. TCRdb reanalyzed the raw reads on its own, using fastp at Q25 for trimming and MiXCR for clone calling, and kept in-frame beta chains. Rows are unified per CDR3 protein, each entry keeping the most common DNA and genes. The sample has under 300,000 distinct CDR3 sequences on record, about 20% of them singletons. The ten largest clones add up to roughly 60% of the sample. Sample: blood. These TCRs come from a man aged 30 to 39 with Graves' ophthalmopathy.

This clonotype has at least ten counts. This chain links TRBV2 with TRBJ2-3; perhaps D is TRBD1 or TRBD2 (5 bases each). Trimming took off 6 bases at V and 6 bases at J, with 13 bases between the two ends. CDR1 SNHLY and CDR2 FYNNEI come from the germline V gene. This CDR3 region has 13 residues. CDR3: CASRAREGDTQYF. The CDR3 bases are TGTGCCAGCAGGGCCCGAGAGGGGGATACGCAGTATTTT.

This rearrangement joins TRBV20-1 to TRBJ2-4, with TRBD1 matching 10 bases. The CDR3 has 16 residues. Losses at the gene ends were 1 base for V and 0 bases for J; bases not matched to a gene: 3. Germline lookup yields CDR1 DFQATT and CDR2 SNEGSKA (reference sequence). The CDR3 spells CSARGDRGLAKNIQYF. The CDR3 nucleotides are TGCAGTGCTAGAGGGGACAGGGGACTAGCCAAAAACATTCAGTACTTC.

The CDR3 sequence: CASSLADVYF. The CDR3 DNA reads TGTGCCAGCAGCTTAGCCGACGTGTACTTC. This chain links TRBV7-9 with TRBJ2-5; D unresolved. With 0 bases removed from V and 13 bases from J, the gap between germline ends came to 6 bases. The CDR3 is made up of 10 amino acids. Germline V gene data show CDR1 as SEHNR and CDR2 as FQNEAQ (reference sequence).

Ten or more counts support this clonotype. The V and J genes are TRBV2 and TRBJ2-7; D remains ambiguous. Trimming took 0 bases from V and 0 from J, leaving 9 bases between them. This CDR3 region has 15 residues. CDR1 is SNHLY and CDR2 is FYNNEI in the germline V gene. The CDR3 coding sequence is TGTGCCAGCAGTGAAGCGCTGGGCCACTCCTACGAGCAGTACTTC. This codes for CASSEALGHSYEQYF.

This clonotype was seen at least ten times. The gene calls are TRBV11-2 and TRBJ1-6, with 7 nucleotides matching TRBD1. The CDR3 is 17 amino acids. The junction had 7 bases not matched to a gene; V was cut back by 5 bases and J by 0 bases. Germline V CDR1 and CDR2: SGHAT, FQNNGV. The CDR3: CASSPPTGSSYNSPLHF. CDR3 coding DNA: TGTGCCAGCAGCCCGCCGACAGGGAGCTCCTATAATTCACCCCTCCACTTT.

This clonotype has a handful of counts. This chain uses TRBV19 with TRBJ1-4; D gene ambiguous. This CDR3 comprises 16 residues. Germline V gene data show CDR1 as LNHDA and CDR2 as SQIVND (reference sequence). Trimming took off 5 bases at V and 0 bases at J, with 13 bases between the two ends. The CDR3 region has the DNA TGTGCCAGTAGTGTTGGAGGGCCTGCAACTAATGAAAAACTGTTTTTT. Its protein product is CASSVGGPATNEKLFF.

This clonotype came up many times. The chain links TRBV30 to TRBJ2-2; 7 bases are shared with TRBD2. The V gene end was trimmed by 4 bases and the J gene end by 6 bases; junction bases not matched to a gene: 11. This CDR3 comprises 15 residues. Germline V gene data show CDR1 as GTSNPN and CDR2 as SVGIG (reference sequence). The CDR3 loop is CAWKRDSMPSGELFF. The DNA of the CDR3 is TGTGCCTGGAAGCGGGACTCGATGCCTTCCGGGGAGCTGTTTTTT.

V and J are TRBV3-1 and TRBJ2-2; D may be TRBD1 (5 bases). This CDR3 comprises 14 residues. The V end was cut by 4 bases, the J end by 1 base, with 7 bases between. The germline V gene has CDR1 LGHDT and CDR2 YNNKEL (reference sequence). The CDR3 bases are TGTGCCAGCAGCCGACAGTTGAACACCGGGGAGCTGTTTTTT. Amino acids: CASSRQLNTGELFF.

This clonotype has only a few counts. CDR3 in DNA: TGTGCCAGTAGTATTGACACGTGGGGCACTGAAGCTTTCTTT. Translating it yields CASSIDTWGTEAFF. The chain uses TRBV19 and TRBJ1-1; D uncertain. Trimming stripped 3 bases from V and 4 bases from J, with 12 bases between. Germline lookup yields CDR1 LNHDA and CDR2 SQIVND (reference sequence). The CDR3 length is 14 residues.

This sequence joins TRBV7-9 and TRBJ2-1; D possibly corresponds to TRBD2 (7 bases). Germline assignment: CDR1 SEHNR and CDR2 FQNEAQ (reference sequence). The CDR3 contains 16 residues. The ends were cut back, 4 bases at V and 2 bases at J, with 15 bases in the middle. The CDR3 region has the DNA TGTGCCAGCAGCTCGAGGGGGGGGACCCCCTACAATGAGCAGTTCTTC. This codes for CASSSRGGTPYNEQFF.

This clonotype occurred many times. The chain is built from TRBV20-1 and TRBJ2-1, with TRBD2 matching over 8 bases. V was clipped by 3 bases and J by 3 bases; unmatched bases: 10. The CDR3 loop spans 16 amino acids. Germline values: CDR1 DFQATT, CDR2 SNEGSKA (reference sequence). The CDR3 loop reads CSARAYSGAGYNEQFF. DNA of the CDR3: TGCAGTGCTAGGGCCTATAGCGGGGCAGGCTACAATGAGCAGTTCTTC.

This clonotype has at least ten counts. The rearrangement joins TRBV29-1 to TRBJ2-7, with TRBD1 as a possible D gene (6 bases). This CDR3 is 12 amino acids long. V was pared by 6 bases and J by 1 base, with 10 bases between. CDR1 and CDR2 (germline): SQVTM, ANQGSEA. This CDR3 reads CSVLDRSYEQYF. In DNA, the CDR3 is TGCAGCGTCTTAGACAGGTCCTACGAGCAGTACTTC.

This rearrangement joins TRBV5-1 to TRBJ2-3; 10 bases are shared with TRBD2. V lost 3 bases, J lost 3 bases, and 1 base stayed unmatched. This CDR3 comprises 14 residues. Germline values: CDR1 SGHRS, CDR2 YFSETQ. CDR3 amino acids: CASSSGLATDTQYF. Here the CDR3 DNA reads TGCGCCAGCAGCTCGGGACTAGCGACAGATACGCAGTATTTT.

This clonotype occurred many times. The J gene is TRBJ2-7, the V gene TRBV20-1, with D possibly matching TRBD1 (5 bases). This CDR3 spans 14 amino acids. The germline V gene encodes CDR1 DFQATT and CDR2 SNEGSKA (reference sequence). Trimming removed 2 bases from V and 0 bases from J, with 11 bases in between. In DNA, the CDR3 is TGCAGTGCTAGACGGACCGACAGCTCCTACGAGCAGTACTTC. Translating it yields CSARRTDSSYEQYF.

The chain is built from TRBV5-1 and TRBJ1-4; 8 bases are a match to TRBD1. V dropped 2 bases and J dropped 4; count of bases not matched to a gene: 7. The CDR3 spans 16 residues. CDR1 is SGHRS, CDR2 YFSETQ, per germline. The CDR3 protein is CASSFGNRGDNEKLFF. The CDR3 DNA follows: TGCGCCAGCAGCTTCGGGAACAGGGGGGATAATGAAAAACTGTTTTTT.

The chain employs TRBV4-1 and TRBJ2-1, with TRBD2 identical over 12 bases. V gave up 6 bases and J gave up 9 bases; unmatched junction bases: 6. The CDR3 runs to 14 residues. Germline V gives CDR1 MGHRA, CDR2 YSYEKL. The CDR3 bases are TGCGCCAGCAGGAGGACTAGCGGGGCGGTTGAGCAGTTCTTC. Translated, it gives CASRRTSGAVEQFF.

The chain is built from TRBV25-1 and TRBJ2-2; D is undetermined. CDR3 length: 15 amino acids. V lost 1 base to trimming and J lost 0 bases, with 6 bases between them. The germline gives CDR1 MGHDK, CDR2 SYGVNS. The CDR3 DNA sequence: TGTGCCAGCAGTGAATTGCGTACGAACACCGGGGAGCTGTTTTTT. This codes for CASSELRTNTGELFF.

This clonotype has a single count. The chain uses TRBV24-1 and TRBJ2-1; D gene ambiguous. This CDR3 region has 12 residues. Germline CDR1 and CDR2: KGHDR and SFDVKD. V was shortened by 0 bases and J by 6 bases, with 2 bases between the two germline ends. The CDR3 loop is CATSDLGNEQFF. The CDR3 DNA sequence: TGTGCCACCAGTGATTTGGGCAATGAGCAGTTCTTC.

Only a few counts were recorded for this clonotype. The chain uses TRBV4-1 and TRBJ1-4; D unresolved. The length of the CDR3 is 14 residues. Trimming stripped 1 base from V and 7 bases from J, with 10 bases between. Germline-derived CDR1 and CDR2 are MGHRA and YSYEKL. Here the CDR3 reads CASSQVYGVEKLFF. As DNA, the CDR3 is TGCGCCAGCAGCCAAGTTTATGGGGTTGAAAAACTGTTTTTT.

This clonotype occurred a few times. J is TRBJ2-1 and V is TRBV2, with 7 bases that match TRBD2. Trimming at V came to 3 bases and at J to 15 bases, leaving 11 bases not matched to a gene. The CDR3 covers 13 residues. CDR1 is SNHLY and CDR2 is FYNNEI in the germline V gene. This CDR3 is CASSEGEGLWRFF. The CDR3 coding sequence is TGTGCCAGCAGTGAGGGGGAGGGATTGTGGCGGTTCTTC. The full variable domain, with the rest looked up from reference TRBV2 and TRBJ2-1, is EPEVTQTPSHQVTQMGQEVILRCVPISNHLYFYWYRQILGQKVEFLVSFYNNEISEKSEIFDDQFSVERPDGSNFTLKIRSTKLEDSAMYFCASSEGEGLWRFFGPGTRLTVL.

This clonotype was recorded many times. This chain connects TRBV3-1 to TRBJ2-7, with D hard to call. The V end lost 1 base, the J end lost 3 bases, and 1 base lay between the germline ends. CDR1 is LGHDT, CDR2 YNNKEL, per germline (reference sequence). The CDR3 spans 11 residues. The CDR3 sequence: CASSQVYEQYF. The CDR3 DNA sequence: TGTGCCAGCAGCCAAGTCTACGAGCAGTACTTC.